One sample yielded the 5 T cell receptor beta chains listed below, sequenced in a study of cytomegalovirus exposure and HLA in healthy donors. Primers: 60 Vbeta forward and 13 Jbeta reverse. Sequenced by immunoSEQ multiplex PCR; TCRdb stores in-frame clones only, minus some. Seen here are 100,000 or so clones, around four fifths observed once, and the top ten hold approximately 2.4%. Sequenced: PBMCs. The receptor source for this set is a man aged 35-49 years in good health and CMV-seronegative.

The CDR3 region is CASSVGGDEKLFF. DNA of the CDR3: TGTGCCAGCAGCGTAGGGGGAGATGAAAAACTGTTTTTT. The V call is TRBV9, the J call TRBJ1-4, with D unresolved. Germline V gives CDR1 SGDLS, CDR2 YYNGEE. V gave up 0 bases and J gave up 6 bases, with 6 bases separating them. The CDR3 sequence is 13 residues long. Drawing the rest from reference TRBV9 and TRBJ1-4, the complete variable domain is DSGVTQTPKHLITATGQRVTLRCSPRSGDLSVYWYQQSLDQGLQFLIQYYNGEERAKGNILERFSAQQFPDLHSELNLSSLELGDSALYFCASSVGGDEKLFFGSGTQLSVL.

This chain connects TRBV28 to TRBJ2-2; D is undetermined. The V end lost 4 bases, the J end lost 8 bases, and 5 bases lay between the germline ends. Germline-derived CDR1 and CDR2 are MDHEN and SYDVKM. The CDR3 loop spans 11 amino acids. Here the CDR3 DNA reads TGTGCCAGCAGTTCATCAGGGGAGCTGTTTTTT. This gives the protein CASSSSGELFF.

In this sample, this clone turned up a few times. This chain joins TRBV6-5 and TRBJ1-5, with TRBD1 as a possible D gene (6 bases). Per germline, CDR1 MNHEY and CDR2 SVGAGI. CDR3 length: 15 amino acids. Trimming stripped 2 bases from V and 6 bases from J, with 14 bases between. The CDR3 reads CASSYTTGIGQPQHF. As DNA, the CDR3 is TGTGCCAGCAGTTACACAACAGGGATAGGTCAGCCCCAGCATTTT.

This clone has just one count. This rearrangement joins TRBV6-4 to TRBJ2-1; tentatively, D is TRBD2 (5 bases). Germline V gene data show CDR1 as MRHNA and CDR2 as SNTAGT. With 4 bases removed from V and 7 bases from J, the gap between germline ends came to 17 bases. The CDR3 totals 15 residues. The CDR3 sequence is CASSVEGLRLNEQFF. CDR3 DNA sequence: TGTGCCAGCAGTGTTGAGGGCCTGCGCTTGAATGAGCAGTTCTTC.

V usage is TRBV30 and J usage is TRBJ1-2; D remains unclear. The CDR3 length is 10 residues. Germline values: CDR1 GTSNPN, CDR2 SVGIG (reference sequence). Deletions cut 5 bases from V and 13 bases from J, with 14 bases between. The CDR3 DNA reads as TGTGCCTGGGGCCGATGGGCCTCCACCTTC. Protein sequence: CAWGRWASTF.